Listed below are T cell receptor beta chains from one sample, sequenced in a study of T cells after yellow fever vaccination. TCRdb re-called the 5' RACE reads with MiXCR, one entry per CDR3 protein. Found here are 250,000 to 300,000 distinct CDR3 sequences, roughly 5.2% of them singletons; the top ten hold roughly 3%. The starting material was CD4+ T cells sorted from PBMCs, obtained on the day of the yellow fever booster vaccination. Source of these receptors: a man between 18 and 29 years old who received the YFV17D yellow fever vaccine. CDR3s leave out the opening cysteine and the closing phenylalanine or tryptophan. Clone size is shown for a subset of rows, as once, few, many or a class of expanded clone.

- | TRBJ2-5 | TRBV2 | ASSDIGTGQETQY
- | TRBJ2-5 | TRBV4-2 | ASSQVSGGLETQY
many | TRBJ2-1 | TRBV7-2 | ASSPGTSGGADEQF
many | TRBJ2-1 | TRBV7-8 | ASRAGTGSYNEQF
- | TRBJ2-3 | TRBV6-6 | ASSLGRGTTDTQY
few | TRBJ2-7 | TRBV20-1 | SAPPGHNSYEQY
- | TRBJ1-5 | TRBV5-1 | ASSLSGVGGNQPQH
many | TRBJ1-1 | TRBV29-1 | SVEGSLVNTEAF
- | TRBJ1-4 | TRBV7-2 | ASSLIGGPNEKLF
many | TRBJ2-6 | TRBV5-1 | ASNPQAYPNSGANVLT
many | TRBJ2-3 | TRBV7-8 | ASSLGGGATDTQY
many | TRBJ2-1 | TRBV5-4 | ASSLRRGSTYNEQF
many | TRBJ2-3 | TRBV12-3/TRBV12-4 | ASSRQPGHRTDTQY
- | TRBJ2-1 | TRBV4-2 | ASSQDISGASYNEQF
many | TRBJ1-1 | TRBV20-1 | SASQGNTEAF
few | TRBJ2-2 | TRBV9 | ASSVDSNTGELF
many | TRBJ2-7 | TRBV7-8 | ASSLYRGSYEQY
- | TRBJ1-5 | TRBV19 | ASSFGGTNQPQH
- | TRBJ2-3 | TRBV20-1 | SASYTDTQY
few | TRBJ1-5 | TRBV7-8 | ASSLGRGQGWSNQPQH
few | TRBJ1-4 | TRBV7-2 | ASSVEGGRNEKLF
many | TRBJ1-5 | TRBV20-1 | SARRGMRLNQPQH
- | TRBJ1-5 | TRBV9 | ASSVGTGGYQPQH
once | TRBJ1-1 | TRBV5-1 | ASSLVAGSGTEAF
few | TRBJ2-5 | TRBV19 | ASSMRTGGGETQY
few | TRBJ1-4 | TRBV5-1 | ASSGGQVPEKLF
- | TRBJ2-2 | TRBV2 | ASSGLAGVSGELF
many | TRBJ1-6 | TRBV28 | ASKLGPRVSPLH
few | TRBJ2-3 | TRBV9 | ASSAGRSGGDTQY
many | TRBJ2-5 | TRBV6-6 | ASSIQGAGETQY
few | TRBJ1-5 | TRBV7-2 | ASSTDRSNQPQH
many | TRBJ2-6 | TRBV19 | ASSIVSGSGANVLT
- | TRBJ2-5 | TRBV4-3 | ASSHQQGIEKTQY
many | TRBJ1-5 | TRBV20-1 | SADRGLGNQPQH
- | TRBJ2-5 | TRBV2 | ASTTRSGRLETQY
- | TRBJ2-6 | TRBV2 | ASRAPAGANVLT
- | TRBJ2-3 | TRBV6-1 | ASSDIRRGTDTQY
few | TRBJ2-1 | TRBV2 | ASSEQTTNYEQF
many | TRBJ2-1 | TRBV5-1 | ASSLGSTGGLSEQF
many | TRBJ2-1 | TRBV12-3/TRBV12-4 | ASSFYRTRDNEQF
few | TRBJ2-5 | TRBV7-9 | ASSSRRGGGETQY
- | TRBJ1-5 | TRBV3-1 | ASSQDGNSNQPQH
many | TRBJ2-1 | TRBV20-1 | SARMTGRYNEQF
many | TRBJ2-1 | TRBV7-9 | ASSPGLAGGQRDNEQF
- | TRBJ1-6 | TRBV27 | ASSLVGQTWSSPLH
few | TRBJ1-6 | TRBV7-2 | ASSLLGASYNSPLH
many | TRBJ2-7 | TRBV7-2 | ASSPGGHEQY
- | TRBJ2-1 | TRBV4-2 | ASSQGGPIYNEQF
few | TRBJ2-1 | TRBV12-3/TRBV12-4 | ASSWRLAGDAMQF
few | TRBJ1-2 | TRBV6-5 | ASSYSTVTGYT
- | TRBJ2-6 | TRBV3-1 | AVLGGKRGANVLT
many | TRBJ2-3 | TRBV20-1 | SAVRGLAGSQDTQY
- | TRBJ2-3 | TRBV2 | ASAGLAISADTQY
few | TRBJ2-1 | TRBV20-1 | SAPSPPGNEQF
- | TRBJ2-3 | TRBV5-1 | ASKSGGTGDTQY
many | TRBJ2-5 | TRBV20-1 | SPQPLSGARETQY